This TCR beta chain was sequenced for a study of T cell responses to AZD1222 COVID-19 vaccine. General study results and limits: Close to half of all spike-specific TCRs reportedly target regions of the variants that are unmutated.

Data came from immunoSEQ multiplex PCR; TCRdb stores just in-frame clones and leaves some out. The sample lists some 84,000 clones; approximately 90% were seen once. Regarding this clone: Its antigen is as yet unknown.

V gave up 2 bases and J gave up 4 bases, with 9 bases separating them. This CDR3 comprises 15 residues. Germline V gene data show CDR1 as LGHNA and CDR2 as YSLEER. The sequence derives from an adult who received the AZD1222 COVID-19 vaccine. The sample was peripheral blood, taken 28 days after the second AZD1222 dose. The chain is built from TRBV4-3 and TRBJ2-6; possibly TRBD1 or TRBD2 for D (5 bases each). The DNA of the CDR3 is TGCGCCAGCAGCCAAATTGGGGACGGGGCCAACGTCCTGACTTTC. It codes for CASSQIGDGANVLTF.